This T cell receptor beta chain was sequenced for a study of early T cells in non-severe SARS-CoV-2 infection. Study overall: Unpaired chains resulted from sequencing bulk RNA of unsorted whole blood.

At least ten counts were recorded for this clonotype. Individual cDNA molecules each received unique molecular identifiers attached to them. TCRdb reanalysed the 5' RACE reads using MiXCR and keeps one entry per CDR3 protein. The table shows about 58,000 distinct CDR3 sequences, with around 12% occurring only once. Sample: whole blood. This TCR came from an adult who was a healthcare worker with PCR-confirmed SARS-CoV-2 infection or an uninfected control (not recorded which).

The CDR3 DNA reads as TGTGCCAGCTCACCTACATATTCGGACGTTAGCAATCAGCCCCAGCATTTT. Protein sequence: CASSPTYSDVSNQPQHF. This sequence joins TRBV18 and TRBJ1-5; D is unclear. From germline, CDR1 is KGHSH and CDR2 LQKENI. Trimming took off 3 bases at V and 0 bases at J, with 15 bases between the two ends. The CDR3 runs 17 residues.